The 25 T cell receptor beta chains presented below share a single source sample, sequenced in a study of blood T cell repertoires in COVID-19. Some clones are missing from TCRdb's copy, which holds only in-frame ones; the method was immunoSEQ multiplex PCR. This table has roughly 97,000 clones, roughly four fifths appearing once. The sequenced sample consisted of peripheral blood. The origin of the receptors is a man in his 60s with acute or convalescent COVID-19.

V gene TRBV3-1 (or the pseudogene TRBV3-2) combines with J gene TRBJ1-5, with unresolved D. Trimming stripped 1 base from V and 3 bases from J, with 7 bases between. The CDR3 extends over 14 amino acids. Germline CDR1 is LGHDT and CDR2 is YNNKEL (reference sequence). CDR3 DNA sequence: TGTGCCAGCAGCCAAGGAGTTAACAATCAGCCCCAGCATTTT. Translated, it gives CASSQGVNNQPQHF.

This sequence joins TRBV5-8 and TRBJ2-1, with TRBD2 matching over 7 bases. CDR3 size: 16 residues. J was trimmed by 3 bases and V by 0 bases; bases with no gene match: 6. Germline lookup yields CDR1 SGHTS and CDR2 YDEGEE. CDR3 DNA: TGTGCCAGCAGCTTGGAGTGGCGGGGGATCTACAATGAGCAGTTCTTC. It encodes CASSLEWRGIYNEQFF.

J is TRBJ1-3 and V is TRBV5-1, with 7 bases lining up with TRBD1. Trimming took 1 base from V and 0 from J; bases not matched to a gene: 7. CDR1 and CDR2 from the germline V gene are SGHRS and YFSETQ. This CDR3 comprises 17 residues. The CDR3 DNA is TGCGCCAGCAGCTTGCAAGTAGGGGGCCCCTCTGGAAACACCATATATTTT. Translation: CASSLQVGGPSGNTIYF.

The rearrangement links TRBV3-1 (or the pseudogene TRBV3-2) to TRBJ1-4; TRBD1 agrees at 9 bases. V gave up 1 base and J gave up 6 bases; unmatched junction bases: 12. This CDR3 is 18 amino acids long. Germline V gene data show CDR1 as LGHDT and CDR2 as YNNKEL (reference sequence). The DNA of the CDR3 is TGTGCCAGCAGCCAAGGTAAAATATTCCGGGACAGGGATGAAAAACTGTTTTTT. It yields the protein CASSQGKIFRDRDEKLFF.

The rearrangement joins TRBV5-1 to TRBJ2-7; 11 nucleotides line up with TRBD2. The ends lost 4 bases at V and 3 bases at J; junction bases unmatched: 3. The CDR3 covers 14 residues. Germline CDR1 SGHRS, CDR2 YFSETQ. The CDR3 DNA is TGCGCCAGCAGCCCCGGGACTAGCGGCTACGAGCAGTACTTC. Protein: CASSPGTSGYEQYF.

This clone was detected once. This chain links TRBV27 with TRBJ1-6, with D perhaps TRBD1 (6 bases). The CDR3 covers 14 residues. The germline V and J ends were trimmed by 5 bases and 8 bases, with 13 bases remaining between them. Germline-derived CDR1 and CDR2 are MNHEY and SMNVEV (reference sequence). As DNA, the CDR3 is TGTGCCAGCAGTCCAACAGGGTCCCATTCACCCCTCCACTTT. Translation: CASSPTGSHSPLHF.

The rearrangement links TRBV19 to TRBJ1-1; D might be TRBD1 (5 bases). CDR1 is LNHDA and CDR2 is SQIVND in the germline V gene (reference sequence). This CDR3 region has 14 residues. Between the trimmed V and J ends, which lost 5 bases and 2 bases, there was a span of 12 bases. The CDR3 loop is CASSSGGTNTEAFF. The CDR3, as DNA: TGTGCCAGTAGTTCCGGGGGTACAAACACTGAAGCTTTCTTT.

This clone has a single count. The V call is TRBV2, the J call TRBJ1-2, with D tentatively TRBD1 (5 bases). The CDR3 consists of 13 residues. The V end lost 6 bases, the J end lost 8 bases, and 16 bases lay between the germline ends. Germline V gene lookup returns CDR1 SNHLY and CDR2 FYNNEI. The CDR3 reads CASSPGRTAGYTF. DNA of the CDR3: TGTGCCAGCAGCCCAGGGAGGACTGCCGGCTACACCTTC.

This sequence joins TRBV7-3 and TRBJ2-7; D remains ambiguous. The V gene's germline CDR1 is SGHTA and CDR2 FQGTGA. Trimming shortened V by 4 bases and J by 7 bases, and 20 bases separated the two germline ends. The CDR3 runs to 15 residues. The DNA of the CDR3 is TGTGCCAGCAGCTGGCCGACGAGGTCTTTACGGGAGCAGTACTTC. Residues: CASSWPTRSLREQYF. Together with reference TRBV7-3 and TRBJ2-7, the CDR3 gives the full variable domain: GAGVSQTPSNKVTEKGKYVELRCDPISGHTALYWYRQSLGQGPEFLIYFQGTGAADDSGLPNDRFFAVRPEGSVSTLKIQRTERGDSAVYLCASSWPTRSLREQYFGPGTRLTVT.

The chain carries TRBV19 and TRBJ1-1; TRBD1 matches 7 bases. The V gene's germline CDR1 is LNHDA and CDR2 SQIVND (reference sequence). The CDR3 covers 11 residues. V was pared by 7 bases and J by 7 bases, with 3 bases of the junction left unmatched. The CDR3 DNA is TGTGCCAGTACCAGGGACAGTGAAGCTTTCTTT. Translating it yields CASTRDSEAFF.

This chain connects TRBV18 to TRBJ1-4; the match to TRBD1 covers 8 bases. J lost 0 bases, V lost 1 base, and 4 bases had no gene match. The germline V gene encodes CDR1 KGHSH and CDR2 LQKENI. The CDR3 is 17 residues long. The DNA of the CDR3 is TGTGCCAGCTCACCACGGACAGGGAGTGCAACTAATGAAAAACTGTTTTTT. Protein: CASSPRTGSATNEKLFF. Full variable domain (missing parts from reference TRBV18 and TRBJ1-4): NAGVMQNPRHLVRRRGQEARLRCSPMKGHSHVYWYRQLPEEGLKFMVYLQKENIIDESGMPKERFSAEFPKEGPSILRIQQVVRGDSAAYFCASSPRTGSATNEKLFFGSGTQLSVL.

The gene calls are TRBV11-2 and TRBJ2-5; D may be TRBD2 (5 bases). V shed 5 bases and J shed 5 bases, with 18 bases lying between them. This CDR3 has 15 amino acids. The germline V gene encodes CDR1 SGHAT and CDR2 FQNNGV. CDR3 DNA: TGTGCCAGCAGCCCGGACGGGATGGGTGGGGAGACCCAGTACTTC. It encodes CASSPDGMGGETQYF. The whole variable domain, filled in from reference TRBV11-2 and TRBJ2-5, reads EAGVAQSPRYKIIEKRQSVAFWCNPISGHATLYWYQQILGQGPKLLIQFQNNGVVDDSQLPKDRFSAERLKGVDSTLKIQPAKLEDSAVYLCASSPDGMGGETQYFGPGTRLLVL.

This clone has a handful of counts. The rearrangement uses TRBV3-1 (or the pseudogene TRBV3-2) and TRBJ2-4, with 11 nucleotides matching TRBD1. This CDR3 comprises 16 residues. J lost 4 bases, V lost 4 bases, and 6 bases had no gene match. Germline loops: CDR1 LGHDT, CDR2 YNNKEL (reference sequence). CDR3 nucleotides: TGTGCCAGCAGCCGCTCCGGACAGGGGGCAAAAAACATTCAGTACTTC. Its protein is CASSRSGQGAKNIQYF.

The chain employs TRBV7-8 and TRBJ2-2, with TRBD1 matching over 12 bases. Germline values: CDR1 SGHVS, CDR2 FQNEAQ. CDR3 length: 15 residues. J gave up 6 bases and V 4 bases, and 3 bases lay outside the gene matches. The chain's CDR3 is CASSSGTGGPGELFF. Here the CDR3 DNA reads TGTGCCAGCAGCTCGGGGACAGGGGGCCCCGGGGAGCTGTTTTTT.

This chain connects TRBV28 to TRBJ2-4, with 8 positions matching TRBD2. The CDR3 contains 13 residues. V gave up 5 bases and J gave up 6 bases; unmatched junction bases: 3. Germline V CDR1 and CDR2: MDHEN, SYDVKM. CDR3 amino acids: CASSAAGANIQYF. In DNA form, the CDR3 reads TGTGCCAGCAGTGCAGCGGGAGCAAACATTCAGTACTTC.

This chain's CDR3 is CASSLSVGTEAFF. The CDR3 DNA is TGTGCCAGCAGCCTGAGTGTCGGCACTGAAGCTTTCTTT. The J gene is TRBJ1-1, the V gene TRBV7-3; D unresolved. The CDR3 is 13 residues long. V was clipped by 5 bases and J by 4 bases, with 11 bases between them. Germline V CDR1 and CDR2: SGHTA, FQGTGA.

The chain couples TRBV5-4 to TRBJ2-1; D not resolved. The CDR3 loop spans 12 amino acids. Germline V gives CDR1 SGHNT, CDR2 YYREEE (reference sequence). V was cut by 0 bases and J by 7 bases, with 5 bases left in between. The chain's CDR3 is CASSLGANEQFF. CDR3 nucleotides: TGTGCCAGCAGCTTGGGAGCGAATGAGCAGTTCTTC.

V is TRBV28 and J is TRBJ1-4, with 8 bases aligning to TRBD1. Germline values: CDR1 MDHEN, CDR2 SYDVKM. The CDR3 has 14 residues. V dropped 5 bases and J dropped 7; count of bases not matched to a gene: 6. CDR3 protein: CASSTDRVVEKLFF. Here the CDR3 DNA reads TGTGCCAGCAGTACGGACAGGGTTGTTGAAAAACTGTTTTTT. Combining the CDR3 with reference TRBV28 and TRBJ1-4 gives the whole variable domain DVKVTQSSRYLVKRTGEKVFLECVQDMDHENMFWYRQDPGLGLRLIYFSYDVKMKEKGDIPEGYSVSREKKERFSLILESASTNQTSMYLCASSTDRVVEKLFFGSGTQLSVL.

The CDR3 here is CASSQAVYGYTF. CDR3 in DNA: TGTGCCAGCAGCCAAGCCGTTTATGGCTACACCTTC. This chain connects TRBV3-1 (or the pseudogene TRBV3-2) to TRBJ1-2; D remains unclear. CDR3 length: 12 amino acids. From germline, CDR1 is LGHDT and CDR2 YNNKEL (reference sequence). V was pared by 1 base and J by 5 bases, with 5 bases between.

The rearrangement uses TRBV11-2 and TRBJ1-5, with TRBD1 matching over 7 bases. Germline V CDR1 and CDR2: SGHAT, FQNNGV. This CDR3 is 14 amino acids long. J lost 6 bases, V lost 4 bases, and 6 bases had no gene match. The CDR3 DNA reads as TGTGCCAGCAGCTCCCAGGGGGGTGTTCAGCCCCAGCATTTT. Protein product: CASSSQGGVQPQHF. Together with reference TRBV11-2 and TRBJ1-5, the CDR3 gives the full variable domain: EAGVAQSPRYKIIEKRQSVAFWCNPISGHATLYWYQQILGQGPKLLIQFQNNGVVDDSQLPKDRFSAERLKGVDSTLKIQPAKLEDSAVYLCASSSQGGVQPQHFGDGTRLSIL.

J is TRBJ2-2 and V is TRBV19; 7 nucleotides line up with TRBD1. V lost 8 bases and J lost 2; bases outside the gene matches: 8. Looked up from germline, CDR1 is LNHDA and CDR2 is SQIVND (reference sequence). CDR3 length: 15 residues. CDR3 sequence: CASRYRQGNTGELFF. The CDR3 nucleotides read TGTGCCAGTCGCTATCGACAGGGAAACACCGGGGAGCTGTTTTTT. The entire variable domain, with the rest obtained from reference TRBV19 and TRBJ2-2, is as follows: DGGITQSPKYLFRKEGQNVTLSCEQNLNHDAMYWYRQDPGQGLRLIYYSQIVNDFQKGDIAEGYSVSREKKESFPLTVTSAQKNPTAFYLCASRYRQGNTGELFFGEGSRLTVL.

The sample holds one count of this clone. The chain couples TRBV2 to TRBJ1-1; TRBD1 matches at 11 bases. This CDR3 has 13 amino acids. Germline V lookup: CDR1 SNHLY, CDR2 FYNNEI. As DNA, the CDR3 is TGTGCAAGCGGGACAGGGGGTGTTGCTGAAGCTTTCTTT. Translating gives CASGTGGVAEAFF.

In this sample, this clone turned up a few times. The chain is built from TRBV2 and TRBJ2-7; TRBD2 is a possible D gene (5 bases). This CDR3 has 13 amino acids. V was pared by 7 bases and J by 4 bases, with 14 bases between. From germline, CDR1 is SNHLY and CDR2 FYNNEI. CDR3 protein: CASKQDSLYEQYF. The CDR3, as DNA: TGTGCCAGCAAGCAGGACTCCCTATACGAGCAGTACTTC.

The CDR3 protein is CASSQDDQAGVEETQYF. The DNA of the CDR3 is TGCGCCAGCAGCCAAGATGATCAAGCGGGAGTTGAAGAGACCCAGTACTTC. V and J are TRBV4-3 and TRBJ2-5, with 8 bases fitting TRBD2. CDR1 and CDR2 (germline): LGHNA, YSLEER. After removal of 0 bases from V and 3 bases from J, the junction contained 9 bases not matched to a gene. This CDR3 is built from 17 residues.

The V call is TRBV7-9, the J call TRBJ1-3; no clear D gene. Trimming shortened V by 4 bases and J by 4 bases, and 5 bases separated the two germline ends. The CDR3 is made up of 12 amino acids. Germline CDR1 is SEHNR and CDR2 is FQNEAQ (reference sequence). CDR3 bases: TGTGCCAGCAGCTCAGAAGGAAACACCATATATTTT. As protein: CASSSEGNTIYF.